The next 18 T cell receptor beta chains were all read from a single sample in a study of spatial heterogeneity in lung cancer. TCRdb redid the calling of the 5' RACE reads with MiXCR, one entry per CDR3 protein. The table has roughly 39,000 distinct CDR3 sequences, nearly 7% seen once. The time point was: sample taken at primary tumor resection. The starting material was PBMCs, obtained at surgery. These receptors were taken from a female donor with early-stage non-small cell lung cancer.

At least ten counts were recorded for this clonotype. The chain carries TRBV9 and TRBJ1-6; tentatively, D is TRBD1 (6 bases). Trimming stripped 3 bases from V and 10 bases from J, with 17 bases between. The CDR3 spans 15 residues. Germline V gene sequence: CDR1 SGDLS, CDR2 YYNGEE. The CDR3 region has the DNA TGTGCCAGCAGCGCCTCCCCGGGACATTCCTCACCCCTCCACTTT. As protein: CASSASPGHSSPLHF. The variable domain in full, completed from reference TRBV9 and TRBJ1-6, reads DSGVTQTPKHLITATGQRVTLRCSPRSGDLSVYWYQQSLDQGLQFLIQYYNGEERAKGNILERFSAQQFPDLHSELNLSSLELGDSALYFCASSASPGHSSPLHFGNGTRLTVT.

This clonotype was seen repeatedly, ten times or more. The V and J genes are TRBV5-1 and TRBJ2-5; TRBD1 is a possible D gene (5 bases). CDR1 and CDR2 (germline): SGHRS, YFSETQ. V dropped 0 bases and J dropped 5 bases, with 11 bases sitting between them. The CDR3 runs 14 residues. CDR3: CASSLALRDETQYF. The CDR3 region has the DNA TGCGCCAGCAGCTTGGCCCTCAGGGATGAGACCCAGTACTTC.

There are many counts of this clonotype. The chain links TRBV14 to TRBJ2-7; D unresolved. The germline CDR1 and CDR2 sequences are SGHDN and FVKESK. V was trimmed by 0 bases and J by 2 bases, leaving 8 bases between them. CDR3 length: 14 amino acids. The CDR3 DNA reads as TGTGCCAGCAGCCAAGATTCGTCAGCCTACGAGCAGTACTTC. Translation gives CASSQDSSAYEQYF.

In DNA form, the CDR3 reads TGTGCCAGCAGACCAGGGGCCAGGAACACCGGGGAGCTGTTTTTT. Its translation is CASRPGARNTGELFF. The gene calls are TRBV3-1 and TRBJ2-2; tentatively, D is TRBD1 (6 bases). The CDR3 spans 15 residues. The ends were cut back, 6 bases at V and 1 base at J, with 12 bases in the middle. Germline CDR1 and CDR2: LGHDT and YNNKEL (reference sequence).

CDR3 nucleotide sequence: TGTGCCAGCAGCCAAGGTGCAGGGCGAGCCAAAAACATTCAGTACTTC. It specifies CASSQGAGRAKNIQYF. The chain combines TRBV14 with TRBJ2-4; D is possibly TRBD1 (5 bases). Germline CDR1 reads SGHDN; CDR2 reads FVKESK. The CDR3 covers 16 residues. Trimming took off 1 base at V and 0 bases at J, with 10 bases between the two ends.

J is TRBJ2-1 and V is TRBV27; weak D call: TRBD1 (5 bases). CDR1 and CDR2 from the germline V gene are MNHEY and SMNVEV (reference sequence). The CDR3 is 14 amino acids. Trimming removed 5 bases at V and 4 bases at J, with 12 bases between. Here the CDR3 reads CASSPPRVYNEQFF. In DNA, the CDR3 is TGTGCCAGCAGTCCCCCCAGGGTGTACAATGAGCAGTTCTTC.

This clonotype was seen at least ten times. This chain uses TRBV29-1 with TRBJ1-3; the D gene is possibly TRBD1 (6 bases). The CDR3 covers 13 residues. The germline V gene encodes CDR1 SQVTM and CDR2 ANQGSEA. Trimming shortened V by 4 bases and J by 3 bases, and 10 bases separated the two germline ends. In nucleotides, the CDR3 is TGCAGCGTTGCCCGGGACATTGGAAACACCATATATTTT. Translating it yields CSVARDIGNTIYF.

This clonotype was picked up many times. The chain joins TRBV25-1 to TRBJ1-5, with TRBD1 identical over 7 bases. Looked up from germline, CDR1 is MGHDK and CDR2 is SYGVNS. The junction had 5 bases not matched to a gene; V was cut back by 4 bases and J by 5 bases. The CDR3 is made up of 14 amino acids. In DNA, the CDR3 is TGTGCCAGCAGTGGGGACAGAAATTATCAGCCCCAGCATTTT. Its translation: CASSGDRNYQPQHF.

This clonotype was counted many times. The CDR3, as DNA: TGTGCCAGCAGCCCGGGACACCACCAGCCCCAGCATTTT. Amino acid sequence: CASSPGHHQPQHF. This chain joins TRBV6-2 or TRBV6-3 and TRBJ1-5, with a possible D match to TRBD1 (6 bases). Germline V CDR1 and CDR2: MNHEY, SVGEGT. V was trimmed by 6 bases and J by 7 bases, leaving 13 bases between them. The CDR3 loop spans 13 amino acids.

Ten or more counts support this clonotype. J is TRBJ1-5 and V is TRBV5-1, with unresolved D. Germline-derived CDR1 and CDR2 are SGHRS and YFSETQ. With 1 base removed from V and 2 bases from J, the gap between germline ends came to 7 bases. This CDR3 comprises 14 residues. Here the CDR3 DNA reads TGCGCCAGCAGCTTGAGGGCTGGCAATCAGCCCCAGCATTTT. Its translation: CASSLRAGNQPQHF.

This clonotype was counted only a few times. The chain couples TRBV5-1 to TRBJ2-5; the D gene is possibly TRBD1 (6 bases). V gave up 7 bases and J gave up 0 bases, with 7 bases separating them. From germline, CDR1 is SGHRS and CDR2 YFSETQ. The CDR3 extends over 12 amino acids. CDR3 amino acids: CASRDNQETQYF. The CDR3 region has the DNA TGCGCCAGCCGGGACAACCAAGAGACCCAGTACTTC.

This sequence joins TRBV20-1 and TRBJ1-5; the D is unclear. This CDR3 contains 13 residues. Per the germline V gene, CDR1 is DFQATT and CDR2 is SNEGSKA (reference sequence). V gave up 6 bases and J gave up 4 bases, with 13 bases separating them. The CDR3 DNA follows: TGCAGTGCCCCCGTTGGTTTAAATCAGCCCCAGCATTTT. It encodes CSAPVGLNQPQHF.

This clonotype was seen at least ten times. The CDR3 protein is CSAVARASHQPQHF. CDR3 DNA sequence: TGCAGTGCTGTCGCCAGGGCCAGCCATCAGCCCCAGCATTTT. The chain couples TRBV20-1 to TRBJ1-5; possibly TRBD1 for D (5 bases). Looked up from germline, CDR1 is DFQATT and CDR2 is SNEGSKA (reference sequence). CDR3 length: 14 amino acids. V lost 5 bases and J lost 5, with 16 bases in between.

V gene TRBV2 combines with J gene TRBJ1-1; the match to TRBD1 covers 8 bases. Trimming at V came to 2 bases and at J to 4 bases, leaving 6 bases not matched to a gene. The CDR3 is 15 amino acids. The germline CDR1 and CDR2 sequences are SNHLY and FYNNEI. CDR3 coding DNA: TGTGCCAGCAGTGAACAGGGGGCAGAGAGCACTGAAGCTTTCTTT. Its protein is CASSEQGAESTEAFF.

This clonotype was observed a few times. The chain employs TRBV18 and TRBJ2-6; no reliable D call. The CDR3 is 18 amino acids. The V and J ends lost 2 bases and 0 bases respectively, with 14 bases between them. Germline V gives CDR1 KGHSH, CDR2 LQKENI. CDR3 sequence reads: CASSPKSSASSGANVLTF. DNA of the CDR3: TGTGCCAGCTCACCAAAGAGTTCGGCGAGCTCTGGGGCCAACGTCCTGACTTTC.

Many counts were recorded for this clonotype. This chain links TRBV6-2 or TRBV6-3 with TRBJ1-5, with D uncertain. This CDR3 comprises 15 residues. V shed 7 bases and J shed 0 bases, with 13 bases lying between them. CDR1 and CDR2 from the germline V gene are MNHEY and SVGEGT. In DNA form, the CDR3 reads TGTGCCAGCACCTACAGCAGATATAGCAATCAGCCCCAGCATTTT. Its protein product is CASTYSRYSNQPQHF.

This clonotype has a count of ten or more. The rearrangement joins TRBV5-6 to TRBJ2-3; D call uncertain. Germline loops: CDR1 SGHDT, CDR2 YYEEEE. CDR3 length: 12 residues. V dropped 7 bases and J dropped 7 bases, with 13 bases sitting between them. CDR3 bases: TGTGCCAGCTCCAGCACGAAGTATACGCAGTATTTT. Translating gives CASSSTKYTQYF.

This clonotype was seen many times. The chain is built from TRBV7-2 and TRBJ1-4; possible D gene TRBD1, 6 bases. The V end lost 4 bases, the J end lost 5 bases, and 14 bases lay between the germline ends. There are 15 residues in the CDR3. Looked up from germline, CDR1 is SGHTA and CDR2 is FQGNSA. CDR3 amino acids: CASSSQGRVNEKLFF. Written as DNA, the CDR3 is TGTGCCAGCAGCTCCCAGGGGCGCGTAAATGAAAAACTGTTTTTT.